These 20 T cell receptor beta chains came from one sample sequenced in a study of blood T cell repertoires in COVID-19. Data came from immunoSEQ multiplex PCR; TCRdb stores just in-frame clones and leaves some out. The table lists roughly 430,000 clones, 88% of them singletons. Sequenced: PBMCs or T cells enriched from blood (not recorded which). Every receptor here comes from a woman aged 18 to 35 who had been exposed to COVID-19.

This chain connects TRBV18 to TRBJ2-2, with 7 bases identical to TRBD1. Germline V gene lookup returns CDR1 KGHSH and CDR2 LQKENI. This CDR3 comprises 17 residues. The V gene end was trimmed by 4 bases and the J gene end by 1 base; junction bases not matched to a gene: 9. The CDR3 is CASSQSTTGMNTGELFF. For the CDR3, the DNA is TGTGCCAGCTCACAAAGCACGACAGGGATGAACACCGGGGAGCTGTTTTTT.

The chain couples TRBV7-6 to TRBJ1-4, with TRBD1 matching over 7 bases. Per the germline V gene, CDR1 is SGHVS and CDR2 is FNYEAQ. With 5 bases clipped from V and 4 bases from J, the junction kept 10 bases outside the gene matches. This CDR3 is built from 16 residues. The CDR3 loop reads CASSPLGGAGNEKLFF. The CDR3 DNA follows: TGTGCCAGCAGCCCCTTAGGGGGCGCGGGTAATGAAAAACTGTTTTTT.

DNA of the CDR3: TGTGCCAGCAGCCCCGAGCGGGGGTCTAGCACAGATACGCAGTATTTT. Protein: CASSPERGSSTDTQYF. V gene TRBV11-3 combines with J gene TRBJ2-3, with TRBD2 identical over 8 bases. CDR1 and CDR2 (germline): SGHNT, YENEEA. This CDR3 is 16 amino acids long. V was clipped by 5 bases and J by 0 bases; unmatched bases: 7. Supplemented by reference TRBV11-3 and TRBJ2-3, the full variable domain reads EAGVVQSPRYKIIEKKQPVAFWCNPISGHNTLYWYLQNLGQGPELLIRYENEEAVDDSQLPKDRFSAERLKGVDSTLKIQPAELGDSAVYLCASSPERGSSTDTQYFGPGTRLTVL.

The V call is TRBV4-1, the J call TRBJ2-7; TRBD2 matches 14 bases. V lost 3 bases, J lost 7 bases, and 8 bases stayed unmatched. CDR3 length equals 16 residues. Germline CDR1 MGHRA, CDR2 YSYEKL. CDR3 sequence: CASSHSLTSGRVEQYF. As DNA, the CDR3 is TGCGCCAGCAGCCATTCCCTGACTAGCGGGAGGGTTGAGCAGTACTTC.

This clone was seen only once. The V and J genes are TRBV11-2 and TRBJ2-5; D is uncertain. Between the trimmed V and J ends, which lost 1 base and 1 base, there was a span of 7 bases. Looked up from germline, CDR1 is SGHAT and CDR2 is FQNNGV. The CDR3 length is 14 residues. The CDR3 DNA reads TGTGCCAGCAGCTTAGTGGCCCTCCAAGAGACCCAGTACTTC. This codes for CASSLVALQETQYF.

The rearrangement links TRBV28 to TRBJ2-7; D is perhaps TRBD2 (7 bases). The germline V gene has CDR1 MDHEN and CDR2 SYDVKM. With 7 bases removed from V and 2 bases from J, the gap between germline ends came to 12 bases. CDR3 length: 13 amino acids. The CDR3 is CASIQGGAYEQYF. Written as DNA, the CDR3 is TGTGCCAGCATACAGGGAGGGGCCTACGAGCAGTACTTC.

The chain joins TRBV4-2 to TRBJ2-3; TRBD2 is a possible D gene (7 bases). The CDR3 loop spans 16 amino acids. In germline, CDR1 is LGHNA, CDR2 YNFKEQ. V was clipped by 3 bases and J by 2 bases, with 15 bases between them. CDR3 DNA: TGTGCCAGCAGCCAGGACTCCGGGGGGCTCACAGATACGCAGTATTTT. It translates to CASSQDSGGLTDTQYF.

The chain recombines TRBV6-1 with TRBJ2-3; D uncertain. In germline, CDR1 is MNHNS, CDR2 SASEGT. The V and J ends lost 0 bases and 3 bases respectively, with 4 bases between them. The CDR3 totals 13 residues. The CDR3 here is CASSEAATDTQYF. The CDR3 nucleotides are TGTGCCAGCAGTGAAGCGGCTACAGATACGCAGTATTTT.

This sequence joins TRBV28 and TRBJ2-7, with 7 bases matching TRBD1. Trimming cost V 3 bases and J 4 bases; bases outside gene matches: 6. The germline gives CDR1 MDHEN, CDR2 SYDVKM. The CDR3 runs 14 residues. CDR3 DNA sequence: TGTGCCAGCAGTTTGGTACAGGGGATGTACGAGCAGTACTTC. This translates into CASSLVQGMYEQYF.

The genes are TRBV7-2 and TRBJ1-1, with 8 bases matching TRBD1. V was clipped by 5 bases and J by 11 bases; unmatched bases: 7. Germline assignment: CDR1 SGHTA and CDR2 FQGNSA. The CDR3 has 12 amino acids. CDR3 nucleotide sequence: TGTGCCAGCAGCCTTCGGACAGGGTGGGCTTTCTTT. It is translated as CASSLRTGWAFF.

This rearrangement joins TRBV28 to TRBJ2-7; TRBD1 agrees at 8 bases. The CDR3 consists of 13 residues. V lost 7 bases to trimming and J lost 4 bases; unmatched junction nucleotides: 6. The V gene's germline CDR1 is MDHEN and CDR2 SYDVKM. CDR3 DNA: TGTGCCAGCAAAGCAGGGGGCGCTTACGAGCAGTACTTC. Translated: CASKAGGAYEQYF.

V and J are TRBV11-2 and TRBJ2-2; possibly TRBD1 for D (7 bases). Germline CDR1 SGHAT, CDR2 FQNNGV. The CDR3 covers 16 residues. V gave up 5 bases and J gave up 1 base, with 14 bases separating them. This CDR3 is CASSGQGGLNTGELFF. Here the CDR3 DNA reads TGTGCCAGCAGCGGCCAGGGGGGATTGAACACCGGGGAGCTGTTTTTT.

The chain combines TRBV6-1 with TRBJ1-2; weak D call: TRBD1 (5 bases). The germline gives CDR1 MNHNS, CDR2 SASEGT. Trimming left V 3 bases short and J 7 bases short, with 12 bases between. CDR3 size: 13 residues. The CDR3 loop reads CASSDQGRAGYTF. CDR3 DNA: TGTGCCAGCAGTGACCAGGGAAGGGCTGGCTACACCTTC.

The chain is built from TRBV10-2 and TRBJ2-1; unclear D gene. V lost 7 bases and J lost 0, with 13 bases in between. The CDR3 runs 15 residues. Germline V CDR1 and CDR2: WSHSY, SAAADI. The CDR3 nucleotides read TGCGCCAGCACCTCAACCCTCAGCTCCTACAATGAGCAGTTCTTC. Protein sequence: CASTSTLSSYNEQFF.

V usage is TRBV15 and J usage is TRBJ2-5; 9 nucleotides match TRBD2. Germline CDR1 and CDR2: LNHNV and YYDKDF (reference sequence). The CDR3 length is 16 residues. The junction had 8 bases not matched to a gene; V was cut back by 1 base and J by 5 bases. The CDR3 DNA is TGTGCCACCAGCAGAGCGTGGGGGACTAGCCCTGAGACCCAGTACTTC. Translated, it gives CATSRAWGTSPETQYF.

This clone came up a few times. The chain uses TRBV5-4 and TRBJ2-1; D gene unclear. The V end was cut by 0 bases, the J end by 10 bases, with 8 bases between. The CDR3 runs 12 residues. CDR1 is SGHNT, CDR2 YYREEE, per germline (reference sequence). CDR3 coding DNA: TGTGCCAGCAGCTTGGGAGGTCGAGAGCAGTTCTTC. Translation gives CASSLGGREQFF. Complete variable domain (other parts from reference TRBV5-4 and TRBJ2-1): ETGVTQSPTHLIKTRGQQVTLRCSSQSGHNTVSWYQQALGQGPQFIFQYYREEENGRGNFPPRFSGLQFPNYSSELNVNALELDDSALYLCASSLGGREQFFGPGTRLTVL.

This clone was found once. The chain couples TRBV7-2 to TRBJ1-1; 7 positions match TRBD1. Per germline, CDR1 SGHTA and CDR2 FQGNSA. The CDR3 has 19 amino acids. V lost 1 base to trimming and J lost 1 base; unmatched junction nucleotides: 15. In DNA, the CDR3 is TGTGCCAGCAGCTTAGGTTCTCCGGGACAGCCACTAGAGAACACTGAAGCTTTCTTT. This translates into CASSLGSPGQPLENTEAFF.

V and J are TRBV9 and TRBJ2-7; D perhaps matches TRBD2 (5 bases). The CDR3 covers 14 residues. Germline CDR1 and CDR2: SGDLS and YYNGEE. The V end lost 0 bases, the J end lost 1 base, and 8 bases lay between the germline ends. CDR3 region: CASSVGLASYEQYF. CDR3 bases: TGTGCCAGCAGCGTAGGTCTAGCTTCCTACGAGCAGTACTTC.

This sequence joins TRBV10-3 and TRBJ2-5, with 7 nucleotides matching TRBD2. The CDR3 is made up of 16 amino acids. The J segment lost 4 bases and the V segment lost 4 bases, leaving 12 bases of the junction unmatched. CDR1 and CDR2 from the germline V gene are ENHRY and SYGVKD. CDR3 DNA sequence: TGTGCCATCAGTGTGGGGGGAGGGCCGTGGGGAGAGACCCAGTACTTC. Translated, it gives CAISVGGGPWGETQYF.

This chain links TRBV12-5 with TRBJ2-7; 8 positions agree with TRBD1. V was clipped by 6 bases and J by 5 bases; unmatched bases: 9. Germline V gene lookup returns CDR1 LGHNT and CDR2 FRNRAP. The CDR3 is 14 amino acids. The DNA of the CDR3 is TGTGCTAGTGGCCAGGACAGGGTCACAGACGAGCAGTACTTC. It specifies CASGQDRVTDEQYF.